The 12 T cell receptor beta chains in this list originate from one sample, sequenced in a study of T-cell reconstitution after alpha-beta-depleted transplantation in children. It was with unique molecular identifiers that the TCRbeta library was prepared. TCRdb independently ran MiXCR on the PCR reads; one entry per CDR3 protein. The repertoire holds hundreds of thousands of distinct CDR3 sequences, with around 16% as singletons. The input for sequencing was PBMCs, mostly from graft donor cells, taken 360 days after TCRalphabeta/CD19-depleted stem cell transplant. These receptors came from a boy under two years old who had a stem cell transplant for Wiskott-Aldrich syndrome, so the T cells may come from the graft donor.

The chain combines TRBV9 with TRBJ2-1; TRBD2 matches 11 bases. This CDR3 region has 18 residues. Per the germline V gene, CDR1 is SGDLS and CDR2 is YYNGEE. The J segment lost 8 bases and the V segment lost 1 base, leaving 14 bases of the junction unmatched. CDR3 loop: CASSVSHLTTSGSDEQFF. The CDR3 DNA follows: TGTGCCAGCAGCGTATCCCATCTCACCACTAGCGGGAGCGATGAGCAGTTCTTC.

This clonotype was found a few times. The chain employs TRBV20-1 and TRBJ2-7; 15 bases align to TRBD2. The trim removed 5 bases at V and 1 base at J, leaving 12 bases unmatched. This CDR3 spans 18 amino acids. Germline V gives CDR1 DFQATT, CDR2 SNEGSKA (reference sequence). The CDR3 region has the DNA TGCAGTGCTCAAGAGACGGGACTAGCGGGAGGATTGTCCTACGAGCAGTACTTC. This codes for CSAQETGLAGGLSYEQYF.

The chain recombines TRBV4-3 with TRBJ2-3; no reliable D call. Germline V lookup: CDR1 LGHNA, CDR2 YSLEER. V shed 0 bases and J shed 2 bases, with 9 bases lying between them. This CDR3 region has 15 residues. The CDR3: CASSQDSKATDTQYF. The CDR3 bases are TGCGCCAGCAGCCAAGATTCGAAGGCCACAGATACGCAGTATTTT.

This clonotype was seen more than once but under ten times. The CDR3 nucleotides are TGCGCCAGCAGCTTACACAGGGTAGAGACCCAGTACTTC. Amino acids: CASSLHRVETQYF. The V call is TRBV5-1, the J call TRBJ2-5, with D perhaps TRBD1 (6 bases). The CDR3 has 13 residues. Trimming removed 2 bases at V and 4 bases at J, with 9 bases between. In germline, CDR1 is SGHRS, CDR2 YFSETQ.

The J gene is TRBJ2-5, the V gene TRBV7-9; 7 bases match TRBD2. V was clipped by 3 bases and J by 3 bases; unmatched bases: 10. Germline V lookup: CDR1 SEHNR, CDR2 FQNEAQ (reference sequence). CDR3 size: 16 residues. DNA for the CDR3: TGTGCCAGCAGCTTCCCAGCGGGATTCTGGAAAGAGACCCAGTACTTC. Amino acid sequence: CASSFPAGFWKETQYF. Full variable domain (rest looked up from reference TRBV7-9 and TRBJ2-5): DTGVSQNPRHKITKRGQNVTFRCDPISEHNRLYWYRQTLGQGPEFLTYFQNEAQLEKSRLLSDRFSAERPKGSFSTLEIQRTEQGDSAMYLCASSFPAGFWKETQYFGPGTRLLVL.

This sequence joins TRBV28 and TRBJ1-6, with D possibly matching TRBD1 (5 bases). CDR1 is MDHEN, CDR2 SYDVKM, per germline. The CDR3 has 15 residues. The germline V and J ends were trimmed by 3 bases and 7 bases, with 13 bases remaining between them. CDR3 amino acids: CASSLVPRGNSPLHF. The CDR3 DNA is TGTGCCAGCAGTTTGGTTCCCCGGGGGAATTCACCCCTCCACTTT.

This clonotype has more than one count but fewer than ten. The CDR3: CASRSTGGNYGYTF. In nucleotides, the CDR3 is TGTGCCAGCAGATCGACAGGGGGCAACTATGGCTACACCTTC. V gene TRBV6-2 or TRBV6-3 combines with J gene TRBJ1-2, with 10 bases fitting TRBD1. The CDR3 has 14 residues. V shed 6 bases, J shed 2 bases, and the junction held 3 bases outside the gene matches. Germline CDR1 MNHEY, CDR2 SVGEGT.

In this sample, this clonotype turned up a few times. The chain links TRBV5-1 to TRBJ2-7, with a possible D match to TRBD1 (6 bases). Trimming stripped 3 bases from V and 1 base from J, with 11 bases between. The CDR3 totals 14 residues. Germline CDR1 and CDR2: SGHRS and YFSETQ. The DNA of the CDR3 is TGCGCCAGCAGCTCGAACAGGGTTTCCTACGAGCAGTACTTC. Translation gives CASSSNRVSYEQYF.

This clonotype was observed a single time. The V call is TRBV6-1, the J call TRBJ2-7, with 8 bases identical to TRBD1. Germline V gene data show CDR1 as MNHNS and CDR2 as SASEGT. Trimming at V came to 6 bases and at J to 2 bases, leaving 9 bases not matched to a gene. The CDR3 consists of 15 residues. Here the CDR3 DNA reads TGTGCCAGCAGGCAACCCGGGACAGGTACCTACGAGCAGTACTTC. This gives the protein CASRQPGTGTYEQYF.

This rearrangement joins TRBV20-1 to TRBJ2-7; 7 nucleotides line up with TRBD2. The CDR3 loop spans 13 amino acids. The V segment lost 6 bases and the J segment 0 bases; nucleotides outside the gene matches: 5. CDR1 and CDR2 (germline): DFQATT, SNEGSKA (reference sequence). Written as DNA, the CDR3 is TGCAGTGCCACCGGGACTAACTCCTACGAGCAGTACTTC. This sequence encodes CSATGTNSYEQYF.

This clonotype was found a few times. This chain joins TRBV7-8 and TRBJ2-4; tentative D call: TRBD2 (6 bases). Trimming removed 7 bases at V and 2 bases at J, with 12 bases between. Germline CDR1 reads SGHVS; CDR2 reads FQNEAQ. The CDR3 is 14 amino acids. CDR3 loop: CASTPGRPKNIQYF. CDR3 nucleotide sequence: TGTGCCAGCACCCCAGGGAGGCCCAAAAACATTCAGTACTTC.

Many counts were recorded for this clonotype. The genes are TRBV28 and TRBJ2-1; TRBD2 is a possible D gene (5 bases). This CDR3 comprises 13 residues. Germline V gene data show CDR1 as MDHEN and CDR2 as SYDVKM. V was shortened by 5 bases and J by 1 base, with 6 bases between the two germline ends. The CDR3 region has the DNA TGTGCCAGCAGTACTAGTTCCTACAATGAGCAGTTCTTC. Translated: CASSTSSYNEQFF.